This T cell receptor beta chain appears in the sequencing data of a study of monozygotic twins with inflammatory bowel disease. Findings and caveats of the study: Compared with healthy twins, IBD patients shared fewer clonotypes with others, especially with disease activity. The results supported no single strong signal or clonotype associated with IBD.

Whole-blood RNA isolation (total RNA) proceeded without T cell sorting. Researchers put TCRalpha and TCRbeta cDNA through two nested PCRs lasting 16 and 9 cycles. TCRdb re-called the 5' RACE reads, yielding one record per CDR3 amino acid sequence without DNA. The sample totals 200,000 to 250,000 distinct CDR3 sequences. As regards this clonotype: Its antigen remains unknown.

The CDR3 has 13 residues. This chain connects TRBV12-3 or TRBV12-4 to TRBJ2-5; TCRdb indicates TRBD1, and absent DNA this call remains unverified. This TCR came from a human donor with ulcerative colitis or Crohn's disease, or a healthy co-twin of an affected twin (not recorded which). The sequencing input was blood. CDR3 sequence: CASRHREQETQYF.